The present entry profiles one T cell receptor (beta chain) with its context. Antigen unknown. This entry belongs to a study of Ad26.COV2.S vaccination and SARS-CoV-2 variants. Findings and caveats of the study: People who got the vaccine had more spike-specific TCR breadth than people who got placebo. Assessments of TCR breadth and depth may have underestimated the total T cell responses. Vaccinees reportedly had broad spike-specific CD8+ and CD4+ T cell responses.

Only in-frame clones appear in the TCRdb table, and some are missing; sequencing was by immunoSEQ multiplex PCR. The sample lists approximately 150,000 clones; 86% were seen once. The receptor was isolated from a human donor who had recovered from COVID-19. The material was peripheral blood, obtained after recovery from COVID-19.

CDR3 in amino acids: CASSRRGLDTEAFF. CDR3 coding DNA: TGTGCCAGCAGCCGTAGGGGGCTCGACACTGAAGCTTTCTTT. V and J are TRBV28 and TRBJ1-1; TRBD1 matches 7 bases. Germline-derived CDR1 and CDR2 are MDHEN and SYDVKM. With V trimmed by 6 bases and J by 3 bases, 7 bases remained unmatched. The CDR3 covers 14 residues.